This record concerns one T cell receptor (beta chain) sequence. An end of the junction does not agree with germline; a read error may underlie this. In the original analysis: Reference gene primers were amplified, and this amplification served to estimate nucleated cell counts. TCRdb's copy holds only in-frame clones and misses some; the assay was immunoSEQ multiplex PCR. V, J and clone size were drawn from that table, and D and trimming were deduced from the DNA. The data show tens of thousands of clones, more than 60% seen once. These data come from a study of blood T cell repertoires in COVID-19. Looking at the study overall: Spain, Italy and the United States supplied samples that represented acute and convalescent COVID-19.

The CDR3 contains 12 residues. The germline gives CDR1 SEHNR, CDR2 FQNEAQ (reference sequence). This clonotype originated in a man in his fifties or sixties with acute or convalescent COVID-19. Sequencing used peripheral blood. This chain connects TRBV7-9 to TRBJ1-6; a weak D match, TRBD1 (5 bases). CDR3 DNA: TGTGCCAGCAGCTTAGCTCGGGAGGGGATTGTTTGG. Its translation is CASSLAREGIVW.